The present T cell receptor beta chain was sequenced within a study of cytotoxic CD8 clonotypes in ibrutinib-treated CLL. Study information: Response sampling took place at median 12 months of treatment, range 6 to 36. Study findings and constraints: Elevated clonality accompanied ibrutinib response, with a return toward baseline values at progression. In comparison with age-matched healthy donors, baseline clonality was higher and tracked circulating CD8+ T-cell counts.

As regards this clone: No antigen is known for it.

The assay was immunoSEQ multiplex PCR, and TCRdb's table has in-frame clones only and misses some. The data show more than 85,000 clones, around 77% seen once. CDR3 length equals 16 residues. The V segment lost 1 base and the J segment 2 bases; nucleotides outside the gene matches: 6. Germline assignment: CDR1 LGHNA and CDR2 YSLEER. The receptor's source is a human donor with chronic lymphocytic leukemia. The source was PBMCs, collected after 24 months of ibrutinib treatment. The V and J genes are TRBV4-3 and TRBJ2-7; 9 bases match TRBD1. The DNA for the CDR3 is TGCGCCAGCAGCCAAGCTGGGGGACAGGGTCCCTACGAGCAGTACTTC. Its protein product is CASSQAGGQGPYEQYF.